This T cell receptor beta chain was sequenced in a study of shared clonotypes between healthy human individuals. Study details: Three plates were used per donor for CD4 naive, three for CD4 memory, two for CD8 naive and one for CD8 memory.

Libraries were prepared by immunoSEQ multiplex PCR; TCRdb keeps only in-frame clonotypes and omits some of them. The table lists 1.5 million to 2.5 million clones, approximately 95% of them singletons. Germline loops: CDR1 MGHRA, CDR2 YSYEKL. There are 15 residues in the CDR3. Trimming took 5 bases from V and 3 from J, leaving 16 bases between them. Terminally differentiated effector memory CD45RA+ cells were excluded from the naive CD8 cells, which were CD45RO-negative and positively selected for CCR7. V and J are TRBV4-1 and TRBJ1-1, with D perhaps matching TRBD1 (5 bases). This TCR derives from a man aged 18 to 29 in good health. Sequenced: naive CD8+ T cells sorted from blood. The CDR3 DNA is TGCGCCAGCAGCGCGAGGGACCCGAGGGACACTGAAGCTTTCTTT. Translation gives CASSARDPRDTEAFF.